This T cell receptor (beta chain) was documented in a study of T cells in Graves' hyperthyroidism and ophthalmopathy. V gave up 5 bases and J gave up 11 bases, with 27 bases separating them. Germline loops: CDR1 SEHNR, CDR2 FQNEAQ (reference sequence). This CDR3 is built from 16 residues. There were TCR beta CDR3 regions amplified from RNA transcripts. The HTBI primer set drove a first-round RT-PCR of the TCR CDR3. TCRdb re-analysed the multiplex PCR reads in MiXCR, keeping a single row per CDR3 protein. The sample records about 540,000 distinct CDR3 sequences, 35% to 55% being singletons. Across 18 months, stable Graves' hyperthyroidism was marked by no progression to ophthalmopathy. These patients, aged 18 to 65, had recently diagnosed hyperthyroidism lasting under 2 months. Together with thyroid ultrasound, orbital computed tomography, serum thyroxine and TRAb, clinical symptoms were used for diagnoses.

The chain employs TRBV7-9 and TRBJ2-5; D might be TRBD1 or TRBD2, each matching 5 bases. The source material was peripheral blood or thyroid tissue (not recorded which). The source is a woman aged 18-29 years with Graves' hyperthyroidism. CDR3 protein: CASSQSKEDTNNEQYF. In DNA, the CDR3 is TGTGCCAGCAGCCAGAGTAAGGAGGACACCAACAATGAGCAGTACTTC.